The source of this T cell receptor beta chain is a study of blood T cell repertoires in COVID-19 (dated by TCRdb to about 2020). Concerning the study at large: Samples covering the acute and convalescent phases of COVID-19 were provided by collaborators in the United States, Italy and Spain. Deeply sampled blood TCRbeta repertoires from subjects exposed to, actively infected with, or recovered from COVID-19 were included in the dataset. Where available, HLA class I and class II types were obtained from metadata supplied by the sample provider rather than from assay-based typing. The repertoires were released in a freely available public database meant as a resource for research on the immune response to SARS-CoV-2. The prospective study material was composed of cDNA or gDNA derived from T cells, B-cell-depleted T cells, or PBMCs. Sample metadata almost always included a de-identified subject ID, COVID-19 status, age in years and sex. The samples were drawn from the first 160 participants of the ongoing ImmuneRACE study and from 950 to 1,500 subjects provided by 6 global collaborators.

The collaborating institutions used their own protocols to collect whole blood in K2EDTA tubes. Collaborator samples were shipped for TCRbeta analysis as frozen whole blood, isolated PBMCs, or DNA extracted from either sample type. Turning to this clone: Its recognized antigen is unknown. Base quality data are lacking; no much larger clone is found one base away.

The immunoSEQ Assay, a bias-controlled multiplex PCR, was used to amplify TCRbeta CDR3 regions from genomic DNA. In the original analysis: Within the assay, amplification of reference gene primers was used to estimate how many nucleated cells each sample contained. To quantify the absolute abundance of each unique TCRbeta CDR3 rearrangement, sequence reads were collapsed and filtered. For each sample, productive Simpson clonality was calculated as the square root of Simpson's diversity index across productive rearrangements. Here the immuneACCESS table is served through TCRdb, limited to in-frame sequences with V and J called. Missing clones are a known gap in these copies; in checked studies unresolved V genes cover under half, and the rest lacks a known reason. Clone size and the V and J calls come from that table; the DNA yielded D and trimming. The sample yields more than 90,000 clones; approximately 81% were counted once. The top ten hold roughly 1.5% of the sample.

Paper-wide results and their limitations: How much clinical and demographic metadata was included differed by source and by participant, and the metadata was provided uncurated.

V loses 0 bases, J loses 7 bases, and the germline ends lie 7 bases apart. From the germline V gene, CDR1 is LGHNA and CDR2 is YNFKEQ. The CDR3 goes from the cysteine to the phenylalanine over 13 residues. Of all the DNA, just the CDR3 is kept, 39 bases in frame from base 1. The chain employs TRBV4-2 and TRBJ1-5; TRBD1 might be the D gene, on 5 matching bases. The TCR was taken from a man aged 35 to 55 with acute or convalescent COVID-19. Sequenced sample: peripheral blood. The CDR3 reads CASSQEGEQPQHF. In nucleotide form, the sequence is TGTGCCAGCAGCCAAGAAGGGGAACAGCCCCAGCATTTT.